These 10 T cell receptor beta chains were all obtained from the same sample, sequenced in a study of cytomegalovirus exposure and HLA in healthy donors. PCR was performed using 60 Vbeta and 13 Jbeta primers. TCRdb's copy holds only in-frame clones and misses some; the assay was immunoSEQ multiplex PCR. The clone table shows about 120,000 clones, with the ten largest holding around 3.9%. Sample: PBMCs. The receptors shown here come from a man younger than 35 in good health and CMV-seronegative.

The chain joins TRBV6-5 to TRBJ1-1; D is unclear. The V gene lost 0 bases and the J gene lost 1 base, with 6 bases spanning the gap. This CDR3 region has 14 residues. Germline CDR1 and CDR2: MNHEY and SVGAGI. The CDR3 reads CASSYSPGNTEAFF. For the CDR3, the DNA is TGTGCCAGCAGTTACTCGCCAGGGAACACTGAAGCTTTCTTT.

The CDR3 loop reads CASTNSGGDSYGYTF. The CDR3 DNA reads as TGTGCCAGCACCAACTCAGGGGGAGACAGCTATGGCTACACCTTC. V is TRBV2 and J is TRBJ1-2; 7 bases map to TRBD1. Per the germline V gene, CDR1 is SNHLY and CDR2 is FYNNEI. With V trimmed by 7 bases and J by 4 bases, 12 bases remained unmatched. CDR3 length equals 15 residues.

This chain links TRBV5-1 with TRBJ1-1; 8 positions match TRBD1. Per germline, CDR1 SGHRS and CDR2 YFSETQ. The ends lost 4 bases at V and 6 bases at J; junction bases unmatched: 14. The CDR3 consists of 16 residues. The DNA for the CDR3 is TGCGCCAGCAGCCGGGGGACGACAGGGGAGGGCCCTGAAGCTTTCTTT. Translating gives CASSRGTTGEGPEAFF.

The gene calls are TRBV6-1 and TRBJ1-4, with D possibly TRBD1 on 6 matching bases. The germline V gene encodes CDR1 MNHNS and CDR2 SASEGT. CDR3 size: 20 residues. The V gene lost 4 bases and the J gene lost 1 base, with 25 bases spanning the gap. The CDR3 nucleotides read TGTGCCAGCAGTGGAACACACCAGGGGAGGGTGATTGGAACTAATGAAAAACTGTTTTTT. It specifies CASSGTHQGRVIGTNEKLFF.

The chain is built from TRBV10-1 and TRBJ2-7, with TRBD2 as a possible D gene (7 bases). This CDR3 region has 14 residues. Between the trimmed V and J ends, which lost 6 bases and 6 bases, there was a span of 18 bases. Germline loops: CDR1 WNHNN, CDR2 SYGVQD (reference sequence). The DNA of the CDR3 is TGCGCCAGCAGCCCCCTTGGGGGGGCGTCCGAGCAGTACTTC. Residues: CASSPLGGASEQYF.

Note on this clone: The sample contains more than one DNA sequence encoding this CDR3. This rearrangement joins TRBV5-1 to TRBJ1-2; D ambiguous. V gave up 4 bases and J gave up 5 bases, with 15 bases separating them. The germline gives CDR1 SGHRS, CDR2 YFSETQ. The CDR3 is 14 amino acids. CDR3 sequence (DNA): TGCGCCAGCAGCCCCCGTACAGATTTATATGGCTACACCTTC. Encoded protein: CASSPRTDLYGYTF.

The chain combines TRBV18 with TRBJ1-6, with 9 bases that match TRBD1. Germline trimming cut 3 bases from V and 10 bases from J; bases unmatched to any gene: 13. This CDR3 has 17 residues. Germline V gene data show CDR1 as KGHSH and CDR2 as LQKENI. CDR3 nucleotide sequence: TGTGCCAGCTCACCGCAACAGGTGACAGGGGGGGAATCACCCCTCCACTTT. It yields the protein CASSPQQVTGGESPLHF.

The chain has TRBV28 and TRBJ2-7; 8 nucleotides align to TRBD1. This CDR3 has 13 amino acids. The V gene end was trimmed by 8 bases and the J gene end by 2 bases; junction bases not matched to a gene: 5. From germline, CDR1 is MDHEN and CDR2 SYDVKM. The CDR3 coding sequence is TGTGCCAGCCTCGGACAGGGAGCCTACGAGCAGTACTTC. This translates into CASLGQGAYEQYF.

V gene TRBV7-8 combines with J gene TRBJ2-7, with TRBD2 identical over 10 bases. This CDR3 is built from 15 residues. The trim removed 4 bases at V and 5 bases at J, leaving 8 bases unmatched. CDR1 SGHVS and CDR2 FQNEAQ come from the germline V gene. This chain's CDR3 is CASSSRLAGADEQYF. In nucleotides, the CDR3 is TGTGCCAGCAGCTCGCGGCTAGCGGGAGCCGACGAGCAGTACTTC.

CDR3 sequence reads: CASSTSDAYEQYF. As DNA, the CDR3 is TGTGCCAGCAGTACTAGCGATGCCTACGAGCAGTACTTC. V usage is TRBV6-5 and J usage is TRBJ2-5, with 7 nucleotides matching TRBD2. The J call may be wrong; the DNA end is better matched by TRBJ2-7. The germline CDR1 and CDR2 sequences are MNHEY and SVGAGI. The CDR3 runs 13 residues.